Below, 15 T cell receptor beta chains from the same sample are listed, as sequenced in a study of blood T cell repertoires in COVID-19. Generated by immunoSEQ multiplex PCR, the TCRdb table keeps only in-frame clones and is missing some. The repertoire holds hundreds of thousands of clones, with under 90% as singletons. What was sequenced was PBMCs or T cells enriched from blood (not recorded which). The receptors were sampled from a man aged 40-49 years who had recovered from COVID-19.

The chain links TRBV5-5 to TRBJ1-5, with no clear D. This CDR3 spans 14 amino acids. Germline V gene lookup returns CDR1 SGHKS and CDR2 YYEKEE (reference sequence). V was cut by 6 bases and J by 0 bases, with 10 bases left in between. The CDR3 is CASNEEYSNQPQHF. The DNA for the CDR3 is TGTGCCAGCAATGAGGAGTATAGCAATCAGCCCCAGCATTTT.

This clone was picked up a small number of times. The V gene is TRBV5-4, the J gene TRBJ2-7; 7 bases map to TRBD1. The germline V gene has CDR1 SGHNT and CDR2 YYREEE (reference sequence). The CDR3 runs to 14 residues. V was pared by 3 bases and J by 5 bases, with 8 bases of the junction left unmatched. In DNA, the CDR3 is TGTGCCAGCAGCTACCCTGACAGGGATAACGAGCAGTACTTC. Amino acids: CASSYPDRDNEQYF.

The chain uses TRBV6-5 and TRBJ2-5; a possible D gene is TRBD2 (6 bases). Trimming took off 6 bases at V and 1 base at J, with 15 bases between the two ends. Per the germline V gene, CDR1 is MNHEY and CDR2 is SVGAGI. The CDR3 is 15 amino acids. This CDR3 is CASSAEGLTQETQYF. In DNA, the CDR3 is TGTGCCAGCAGCGCCGAGGGACTTACCCAAGAGACCCAGTACTTC.

CDR3 DNA sequence: TGTGCCAGCAGTTACTCGAAAACGGGGACCTACGAGCAGTACTTC. Translating it yields CASSYSKTGTYEQYF. The chain joins TRBV6-5 to TRBJ2-7; maybe TRBD2 (5 bases). Germline CDR1 is MNHEY and CDR2 is SVGAGI. This CDR3 spans 15 amino acids. Trimming pared 0 bases from V and 2 bases from J, leaving 11 bases between.

The chain recombines TRBV5-4 with TRBJ2-1, with 10 bases lining up with TRBD1. CDR1 and CDR2 (germline): SGHNT, YYREEE (reference sequence). This CDR3 contains 16 residues. J lost 6 bases, V lost 4 bases, and 10 bases had no gene match. CDR3 region: CASSRMDRGNFNEQFF. The CDR3 DNA reads TGTGCCAGCAGCCGGATGGACAGGGGGAATTTCAATGAGCAGTTCTTC.

This clone was seen repeatedly, ten times or more. The rearrangement uses TRBV7-9 and TRBJ2-7; 11 bases fit TRBD2. Germline loops: CDR1 SEHNR, CDR2 FQNEAQ (reference sequence). CDR3 length: 18 residues. V shed 5 bases and J 6 bases; nucleotides not matched to a gene: 18. In DNA, the CDR3 is TGTGCCAGCAGCCCTCGGGCTAGCGGGGGGCCTGGTTATGGCGAGCAGTACTTC. It translates to CASSPRASGGPGYGEQYF.

This chain joins TRBV2 and TRBJ1-2, with D unclear. The V gene lost 6 bases and the J gene lost 6 bases, with 14 bases spanning the gap. Germline loops: CDR1 SNHLY, CDR2 FYNNEI. This CDR3 has 13 residues. CDR3 nucleotide sequence: TGTGCCAGCAGAACAGATACGACCCATGGCTACACCTTC. It yields the protein CASRTDTTHGYTF.

The gene calls are TRBV19 and TRBJ2-7, with a possible D match to TRBD1 (6 bases). The germline V gene encodes CDR1 LNHDA and CDR2 SQIVND (reference sequence). CDR3 length equals 14 residues. Trimming shortened V by 4 bases and J by 4 bases, and 14 bases separated the two germline ends. The CDR3 DNA sequence: TGTGCCAGTAGTAGCCCGGGACAATTTTACGAGCAGTACTTC. Residues: CASSSPGQFYEQYF.

The V and J genes are TRBV7-9 and TRBJ2-5; the match to TRBD2 covers 8 bases. J was trimmed by 4 bases and V by 5 bases; bases with no gene match: 6. This CDR3 region has 14 residues. Per germline, CDR1 SEHNR and CDR2 FQNEAQ (reference sequence). In DNA form, the CDR3 reads TGTGCCAGCAGCCCCCGGGAGGGGCGAGAGACCCAGTACTTC. Its translation: CASSPREGRETQYF.

This chain uses TRBV9 with TRBJ1-2, with 9 bases that match TRBD1. Unmatched junction bases numbered 7, after V lost 5 bases and J lost 8 bases. The CDR3 is made up of 13 amino acids. Germline-derived CDR1 and CDR2 are SGDLS and YYNGEE. CDR3 amino acids: CASSEQGARGYTF. The CDR3 region has the DNA TGTGCCAGCAGTGAACAGGGGGCAAGGGGCTACACCTTC.

To note about this clone: A junction end diverges from the germline sequence, so it may reflect a read error. This chain links TRBV30 with TRBJ2-7; weak D call: TRBD2 (5 bases). The germline V gene encodes CDR1 GTSNPN and CDR2 SVGIG (reference sequence). The CDR3 is 12 amino acids. CDR3 sequence reads: CAWTGGLYGQYF. The CDR3 nucleotides read TGTGCCTGGACAGGCGGGCTCTACGGGCAGTACTTC.

The V call is TRBV19, the J call TRBJ1-2; D gene uncertain. Germline values: CDR1 LNHDA, CDR2 SQIVND (reference sequence). The CDR3 has 14 amino acids. V gave up 5 bases and J gave up 2 bases, with 12 bases separating them. The CDR3 protein is CASSHQTTNYGYTF. DNA of the CDR3: TGTGCCAGTAGTCATCAGACAACAAACTATGGCTACACCTTC.

The chain joins TRBV9 to TRBJ1-1; D is uncertain. The CDR3 is made up of 12 amino acids. The germline CDR1 and CDR2 sequences are SGDLS and YYNGEE. The germline V and J ends were trimmed by 0 bases and 10 bases, with 10 bases remaining between them. The CDR3 protein is CASSVAKSPAFF. The CDR3 DNA reads as TGTGCCAGCAGCGTAGCTAAAAGCCCAGCTTTCTTT. The full variable domain, in which reference TRBV9 and TRBJ1-1 provide the parts outside the CDR3, is DSGVTQTPKHLITATGQRVTLRCSPRSGDLSVYWYQQSLDQGLQFLIQYYNGEERAKGNILERFSAQQFPDLHSELNLSSLELGDSALYFCASSVAKSPAFFGQGTRLTVV.

This clone was detected once. The chain has TRBV7-6 and TRBJ2-7; 8 bases map to TRBD2. V gave up 5 bases and J gave up 6 bases; unmatched junction bases: 12. The CDR3 sequence is 15 residues long. Germline V gives CDR1 SGHVS, CDR2 FNYEAQ. Here the CDR3 reads CASSLSPGLVAEQYF. As DNA, the CDR3 is TGTGCCAGCAGCCTATCACCGGGACTAGTAGCCGAGCAGTACTTC.

This clone is a singleton in its sample. This chain uses TRBV11-3 with TRBJ2-2, with D unclear. The CDR3 runs 14 residues. Germline CDR1 SGHNT, CDR2 YENEEA. V shed 5 bases and J shed 4 bases, with 11 bases lying between them. The CDR3 loop is CASSVEQSTGELFF. The CDR3 DNA sequence: TGTGCCAGCAGCGTGGAACAGTCCACCGGGGAGCTGTTTTTT.